This TCR beta chain originates from a study of vaccination and CD4 T cells after COVID-19. The study, taken as a whole, reports: Median SARS-CoV-2-reactive clonotype numbers rose nonsignificantly, roughly 21 to 38.

As to treatment: roughly ten-day PBMC culture with coronavirus spike peptide pools or control peptides (ViraFEST assay). First, ViraFEST expanded antigen-specific T cells with peptide pools, and next it sequenced the TCRs. Peptide pools at about 11 ug/ml, together with 10 IU/ml IL-2, were added to cultures of 1.5 million to 2.5 million PBMCs per well. Cultured CD4+ T cell DNA was sequenced using the Oncomine TCR Beta short-read assay. Extraction of genomic DNA was performed on cultured CD4+ T cells. Using its own MiXCR run on the PCR reads, TCRdb lists one record per CDR3 protein. The sample consists of 9,000 to 13,000 distinct CDR3 sequences, 73% of them appearing once. On this clonotype itself: Its antigen is unidentified. Mismatch with germline at one junction end may stem from a read error.

The germline V gene has CDR1 SEHNR and CDR2 FQNEAQ (reference sequence). The length of the CDR3 is 13 residues. The chain combines TRBV7-9 with TRBJ1-2, with TRBD1 matching over 8 bases. The source of this sequence is a human donor who had recovered from COVID-19. The sequencing input was CD4+ T cells from blood, cultured in vitro. CDR3 nucleotide sequence: TGCGCCAGCACCAAACACGGGACAGGAGGCTACACCTTC. Encoded protein: CASTKHGTGGYTF.